This T cell receptor (beta chain) was identified in a study of CD4 T cells in relation to SARS-CoV-2 and coronaviruses. As for the study in general: ViraFEST: approximately 10-day antigen culture of PBMCs, then TCR beta CDR3 sequencing. The study's findings and limits: Pre-pandemic and post-infection samples never came from the same donor. The cross-reactivity analysis covered only spike protein, not other viral proteins.

This clone was seen once. Its specificity is unknown. Unexposed donor CD4+ T cells date from 2011-2018, before the COVID-19 pandemic. After ten to eleven days of culture, CD4+ T cells were isolated. On days 3 and 7, cultures got half fresh IL-2 medium. This CDR3 spans 13 amino acids. Trimming took 4 bases from V and 8 from J, leaving 14 bases between them. CDR1 GTSNPN and CDR2 SVGIG come from the germline V gene (reference sequence). Some clones are missing from TCRdb's copy, which holds only in-frame ones; the method was immunoSEQ multiplex PCR. The data show approximately 11,000 clones, with around 83% seen just once and roughly a quarter held by the top ten.

This TCR came from a human donor in good health. The sequenced sample was CD4+ T cells from PBMCs, cultured in vitro. The chain employs TRBV30 and TRBJ1-4; D is uncertain. CDR3: CAWISAVGEKLFF. CDR3 nucleotides: TGTGCCTGGATTAGCGCTGTCGGAGAAAAACTGTTTTTT.